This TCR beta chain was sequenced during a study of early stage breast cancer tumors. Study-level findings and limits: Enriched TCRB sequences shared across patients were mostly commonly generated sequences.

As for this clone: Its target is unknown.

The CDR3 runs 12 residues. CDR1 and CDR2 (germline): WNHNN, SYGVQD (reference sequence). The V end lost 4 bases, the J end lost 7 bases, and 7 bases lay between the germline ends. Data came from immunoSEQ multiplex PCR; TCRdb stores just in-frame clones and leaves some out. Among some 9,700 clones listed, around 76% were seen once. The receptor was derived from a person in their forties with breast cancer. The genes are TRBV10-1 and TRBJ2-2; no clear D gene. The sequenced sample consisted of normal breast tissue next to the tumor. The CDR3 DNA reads TGCGCCAGCAGTGCTGGTCGCGGGGAGCTGTTTTTT. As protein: CASSAGRGELFF.